The clone carrying this T cell receptor (beta chain) has a count of ten or more. Its antigen is currently unknown. TCRdb passed the RACE reads through MiXCR, listing each CDR3 protein once. Seen here are 65,000 to 80,000 distinct CDR3 sequences, over 6.5% observed once, and the top ten hold about 1.4%. This record comes from a study of human T cells and chemical hapten exposure. Notes on the study in general: The number of TCRs over 1 in 1000 frequency stayed unchanged after DPC.

Time point denoted: healthy volunteer bleed at 6 weeks. Total RNA came from unfractionated whole blood. This CDR3 region has 14 residues. Germline lookup yields CDR1 SGHRS and CDR2 YFSETQ. Trimming removed 10 bases from V and 3 bases from J; junction bases left unmatched: 11. V usage is TRBV5-1 and J usage is TRBJ1-1; 8 positions match TRBD1. The sample consisted of whole blood. The receptor comes from a male donor in good health. Some clones in this sample may be carry-over from other donors' samples. This chain's CDR3 is CASALAGGYTEAFF. The CDR3 coding sequence is TGCGCCTCAGCGTTGGCAGGGGGCTACACTGAAGCTTTCTTT.